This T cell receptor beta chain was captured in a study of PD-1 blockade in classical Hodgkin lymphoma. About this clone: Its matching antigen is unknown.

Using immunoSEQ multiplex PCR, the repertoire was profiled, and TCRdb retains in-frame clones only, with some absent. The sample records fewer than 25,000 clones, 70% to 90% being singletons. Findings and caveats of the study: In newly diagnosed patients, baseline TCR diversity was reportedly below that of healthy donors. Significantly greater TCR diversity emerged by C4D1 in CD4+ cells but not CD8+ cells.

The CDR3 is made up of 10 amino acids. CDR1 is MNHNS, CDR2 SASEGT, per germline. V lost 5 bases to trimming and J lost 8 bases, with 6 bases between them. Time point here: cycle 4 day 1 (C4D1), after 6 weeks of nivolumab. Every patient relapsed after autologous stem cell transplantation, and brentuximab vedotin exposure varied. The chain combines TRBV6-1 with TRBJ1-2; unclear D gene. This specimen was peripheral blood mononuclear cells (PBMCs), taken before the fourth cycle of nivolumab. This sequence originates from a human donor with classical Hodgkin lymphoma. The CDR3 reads CASSLYGYTF. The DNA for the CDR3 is TGTGCCAGCAGTCTGTACGGCTACACCTTC.